This record concerns one TCR beta chain sequence. Libraries were prepared by immunoSEQ multiplex PCR; TCRdb keeps only in-frame clonotypes and omits some of them. This sample has roughly 200,000 clones, with over 80% found just once. This specimen comes from a study of blood T cell repertoires in COVID-19. Study at large: There were acute and convalescent COVID-19 samples, and they came from the United States, Italy and Spain. Sources were T cells, B-cell-depleted T cells, or PBMCs; the material itself was cDNA or gDNA.

Germline V gene lookup returns CDR1 SGHKS and CDR2 YYEKEE (reference sequence). The CDR3 totals 16 residues. V was trimmed by 3 bases and J by 0 bases, leaving 13 bases between them. It was during active infection that Seattle patients were enrolled and then longitudinally followed. This clonotype originated in a woman aged 25 to 39 with COVID-19, enrolled during active disease. The V call is TRBV5-5, the J call TRBJ2-1; perhaps TRBD1 as D (6 bases). The specimen sequenced was peripheral blood. The CDR3, as DNA: TGTGCCAGCAGCTCGGACGGACAGCCCTCCTACAATGAGCAGTTCTTC. This gives the protein CASSSDGQPSYNEQFF.